The rows below give T cell receptor beta chains drawn from one sample of a study of T cell responses to AZD1222 COVID-19 vaccine. TCRdb's copy holds only in-frame clones and misses some; the assay was immunoSEQ multiplex PCR. The sample shows some 150,000 clones, more than 75% of them seen only once. Material: peripheral blood, obtained 28 days after the second AZD1222 dose. These receptors were taken from an adult who received the AZD1222 COVID-19 vaccine. The CDR3 runs from the conserved cysteine through the conserved F or W. Fields, in order: clone size, CDR3 length, J gene, D gene, V gene, CDR3 protein, CDR3 DNA. The D gene is left open where the match is weak. Expanded clones are given a class, and other clones once, few, many or no size at all.

- 13 TRBJ1-1 - TRBV7-8 CASSLGPGEQAFF TGTGCCAGCAGCTTAGGTCCAGGGGAGCAAGCTTTCTTT
once 13 TRBJ1-6 - TRBV5-1 CASSQVRNSPLHF TGCGCCAGCAGCCAGGTACGGAATTCACCCCTCCACTTT
- 16 TRBJ1-4 - TRBV25-1 CASSEPGGSSNEKLFF TGTGCCAGCAGTGAACCGGGGGGGTCGTCTAATGAAAAACTGTTTTTT
few 15 TRBJ1-5 - TRBV7-8 CASSLGWAGNQPQHF TGTGCCAGCAGCTTAGGTTGGGCCGGGAATCAGCCCCAGCATTTT
- 16 TRBJ2-5 - TRBV18 CASSPVRQTRQETQYF TGTGCCAGCTCACCCGTTAGACAGACCCGCCAAGAGACCCAGTACTTC
- 13 TRBJ1-2 - TRBV10-3 CAIQGLAGRGYTF TGTGCCATCCAAGGTCTTGCTGGTCGTGGCTACACCTTC
- 13 TRBJ1-5 - TRBV18 CASSQGSGQPQHF TGTGCCAGCTCGCAGGGGAGCGGACAGCCCCAGCATTTT
- 14 TRBJ2-7 - TRBV2 CASSEQGTAYEQYF TGTGCCAGCAGTGAACAGGGTACGGCCTACGAGCAGTACTTC
- 12 TRBJ1-2 - TRBV3-1/TRBV3-2 CASSQTDYGYTF TGTGCCAGCAGCCAGACGGACTATGGCTACACCTTC
- 11 TRBJ1-2 - TRBV28 CASSPNYGYTF TGTGCCAGCAGTCCCAACTATGGCTACACCTTC
- 13 TRBJ1-1 - TRBV7-9 CASSFSGATEAFF TGTGCCAGCAGCTTCTCGGGTGCGACTGAAGCTTTCTTT
- 14 TRBJ2-1 TRBD2 TRBV6-5 CASSLAGGEIKQFF TGTGCCAGCAGCTTAGCGGGGGGGGAGATCAAGCAGTTCTTC
- 13 TRBJ2-2 - TRBV5-6 CASSLAGTGELFF TGTGCCAGCAGCTTGGCGGGCACCGGGGAGCTGTTTTTT
once 14 TRBJ1-4 TRBD1 TRBV5-1 CASSSDRGFEKLFF TGCGCCAGCAGCTCGGACAGGGGTTTCGAAAAACTGTTTTTT
- 15 TRBJ2-3 TRBD1 TRBV6-5 CASSYSQGAFDTQYF TGTGCCAGCAGTTACTCACAGGGGGCGTTTGATACGCAGTATTTT
- 17 TRBJ2-3 - TRBV21-1 CASSKDEGLGFRDTQYF TGTGCCAGCAGCAAAGATGAGGGACTAGGCTTTCGGGATACGCAGTATTTT
once 14 TRBJ1-6 TRBD1 TRBV2 CASVEQGSGSPLHF TGTGCCAGCGTCGAACAGGGGTCGGGTTCACCCCTCCACTTT
- 12 TRBJ2-1 - TRBV11-1 CASNSGEGEQFF TGTGCCAGCAATTCCGGGGAAGGGGAGCAGTTCTTC
- 14 TRBJ1-1 - TRBV4-1 CASSQEGLNTEAFF TGCGCCAGCAGCCAAGAGGGCTTGAACACTGAAGCTTTCTTT
- 13 TRBJ1-6 - TRBV27 CASSFQGNSPLHF TGTGCCAGCAGTTTTCAGGGTAATTCACCCCTCCACTTT
few 11 TRBJ2-7 - TRBV27 CASSTNYEQYF TGTGCCAGCAGTACCAACTACGAGCAGTACTTC
once 13 TRBJ2-5 - TRBV30 CAWAFQLKETQYF TGTGCCTGGGCTTTTCAACTAAAAGAGACCCAGTACTTC
- 17 TRBJ2-1 - TRBV6-4 CASSPGVGGSSYNEQFF TGTGCCAGCAGCCCGGGGGTTGGGGGGAGCTCCTACAATGAGCAGTTCTTC
- 14 TRBJ2-2 - TRBV5-8 CASSYPTTTGELFF TGTGCCAGCAGCTACCCAACGACCACCGGGGAGCTGTTTTTT
- 15 TRBJ1-1 - TRBV6-1 CASSEPGRGNTEAFF TGTGCCAGCAGTGAACCAGGTAGGGGGAACACTGAAGCTTTCTTT
- 14 TRBJ2-7 - TRBV10-1 CASSEAPNTYEQYF TGCGCCAGCAGTGAGGCTCCGAATACTTACGAGCAGTACTTC
once 13 TRBJ1-1 - TRBV14 CASSAGYRTEAFF TGTGCCAGCAGTGCAGGGTATCGAACTGAAGCTTTCTTT
- 15 TRBJ1-6 TRBD1 TRBV4-1 CASSQGTVVNSPLHF TGCGCCAGCAGCCAGGGGACAGTTGTAAATTCACCCCTCCACTTT
- 16 TRBJ1-6 - TRBV5-4 CASSLWGGWDNSPLHF TGTGCCAGCAGCTTATGGGGGGGCTGGGATAATTCACCCCTCCACTTT
- 15 TRBJ1-1 - TRBV5-1 CASSFNAGLSTEAFF TGCGCCAGCAGCTTCAATGCAGGTCTAAGCACTGAAGCTTTCTTT
- 17 TRBJ2-3 - TRBV18 CASSFKAPTPHTDTQYF TGTGCCAGCTCATTTAAAGCACCTACCCCCCACACAGATACGCAGTATTTT
- 15 TRBJ2-3 TRBD2 TRBV6-5 CASSQRGGHADTQYF TGTGCCAGCAGTCAGCGGGGGGGCCACGCAGATACGCAGTATTTT
- 16 TRBJ2-1 TRBD2 TRBV4-2 CASSQEGRGAYNEQFF TGTGCCAGCAGCCAAGAGGGGCGGGGGGCCTACAATGAGCAGTTCTTC
- 15 TRBJ2-5 - TRBV5-1 CASSPGGAGWETQYF TGCGCCAGCAGCCCCGGAGGGGCCGGGTGGGAGACCCAGTACTTC
- 13 TRBJ1-5 - TRBV19 CASSLSGAQPQHF TGTGCCAGTAGTTTATCAGGGGCCCAGCCCCAGCATTTT
- 15 TRBJ2-1 - TRBV9 CASSNPPGGQGEQFF TGTGCCAGCAGCAACCCTCCCGGGGGGCAGGGTGAGCAGTTCTTC
- 14 TRBJ1-2 - TRBV6-5 CASSLDEKLNGYTF TGTGCCAGCAGCTTGGACGAGAAGCTCAATGGCTACACCTTC
- 16 TRBJ2-7 - TRBV6-5 CASSYWDGISSYEQYF TGTGCCAGCAGTTACTGGGACGGCATCTCCTCCTACGAGCAGTACTTC
- 15 TRBJ1-1 - TRBV6-5 CASSYSWGANTEAFF TGTGCCAGCAGTTACTCGTGGGGGGCGAACACTGAAGCTTTCTTT
- 14 TRBJ1-1 - TRBV11-2 CASRGPWVTTEAFF TGTGCCAGCAGAGGGCCTTGGGTGACCACTGAAGCTTTCTTT
- 13 TRBJ1-5 - TRBV2 CASSEGRLQPQHF TGTGCCAGCAGTGAAGGGCGGCTTCAGCCCCAGCATTTT
- 14 TRBJ1-5 - TRBV19 CASSKGYSNQPQHF TGTGCCAGTAGTAAAGGTTATAGCAATCAGCCCCAGCATTTT
- 15 TRBJ1-4 - TRBV27 CASSLSALWGEKLFF TGTGCCAGCAGTTTATCGGCGCTTTGGGGGGAAAAACTGTTTTTT
- 17 TRBJ1-2 - TRBV11-2 CASSTAGLYWSNYGYTF TGTGCCAGCAGCACCGCGGGGCTTTACTGGTCTAACTATGGCTACACCTTC
- 13 TRBJ1-5 - TRBV27 CASQGRTNQPQHF TGTGCCAGCCAGGGACGTACGAATCAGCCCCAGCATTTT
- 15 TRBJ2-7 TRBD1 TRBV7-9 CASTITGQAIYEQYF TGTGCCAGCACCATCACGGGACAGGCTATCTACGAGCAGTACTTC